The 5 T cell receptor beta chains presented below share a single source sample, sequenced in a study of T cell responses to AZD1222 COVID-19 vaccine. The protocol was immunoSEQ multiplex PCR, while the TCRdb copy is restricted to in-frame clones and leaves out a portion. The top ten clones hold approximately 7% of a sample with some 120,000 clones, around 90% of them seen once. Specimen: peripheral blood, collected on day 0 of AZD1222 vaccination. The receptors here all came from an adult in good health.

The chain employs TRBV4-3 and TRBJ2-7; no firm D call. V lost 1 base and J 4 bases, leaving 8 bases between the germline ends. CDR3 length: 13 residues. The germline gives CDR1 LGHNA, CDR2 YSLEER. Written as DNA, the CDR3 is TGCGCCAGCAGCCAAGTTTTCGGTTACGAGCAGTACTTC. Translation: CASSQVFGYEQYF.

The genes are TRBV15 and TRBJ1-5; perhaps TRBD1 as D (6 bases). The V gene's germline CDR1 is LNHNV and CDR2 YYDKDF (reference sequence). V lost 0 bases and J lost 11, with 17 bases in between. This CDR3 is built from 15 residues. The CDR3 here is CATSRDLAGAIAQHF. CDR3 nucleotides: TGTGCCACCAGCAGAGATCTCGCGGGGGCGATCGCCCAGCATTTT.

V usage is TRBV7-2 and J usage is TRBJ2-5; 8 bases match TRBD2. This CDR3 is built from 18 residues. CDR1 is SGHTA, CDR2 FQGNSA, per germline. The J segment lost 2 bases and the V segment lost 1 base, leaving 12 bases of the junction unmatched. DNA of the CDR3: TGTGCCAGCAGCTTAGGGAAGGTGGGGACTAGTGCTCAAGAGACCCAGTACTTC. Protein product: CASSLGKVGTSAQETQYF.

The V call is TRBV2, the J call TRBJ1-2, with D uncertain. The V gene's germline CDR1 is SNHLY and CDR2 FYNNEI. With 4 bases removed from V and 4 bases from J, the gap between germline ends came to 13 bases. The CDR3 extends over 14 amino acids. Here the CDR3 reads CASSADTMIYGYTF. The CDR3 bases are TGTGCCAGCAGTGCCGATACAATGATCTATGGCTACACCTTC.

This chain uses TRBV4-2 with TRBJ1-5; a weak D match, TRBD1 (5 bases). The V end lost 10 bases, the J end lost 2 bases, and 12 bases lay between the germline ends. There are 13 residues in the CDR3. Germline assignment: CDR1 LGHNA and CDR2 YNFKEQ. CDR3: CATAGGGNQPQHF. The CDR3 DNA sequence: TGTGCCACCGCCGGGGGGGGCAATCAGCCCCAGCATTTT.